The 17 T cell receptor beta chains reported below all come from one sample, sequenced in a study of beta chain features in type 1 diabetes. Study-wide findings and caveats: Researchers report that Type 1 diabetes patients had moderately but significantly shorter TCRB CDR3s across all four CD4+ subsets.

Their antigens remain unidentified. As every portion of the isolated RNA was reverse transcribed, the sequencing read expressed TCRB transcripts. Method: immunoSEQ multiplex PCR; TCRdb's copy keeps in-frame clones and lacks some. Of around 340,000 clones in the sample, 7% to 10% were seen once. The sample consisted of central memory CD4+ T cells from blood. Receptor source: a man younger than 40 with type 1 diabetes.

This chain joins TRBV5-1 and TRBJ1-5, with 11 bases matching TRBD1. The CDR3 is made up of 17 amino acids. The V and J ends lost 1 base and 6 bases, in that order; junction bases with no gene match: 9. Germline CDR1 and CDR2: SGHRS and YFSETQ. CDR3 nucleotide sequence: TGCGCCAGCAGCTTGACCGGGACAGGGGGAAGTGGTCAGCCCCAGCATTTT. Its protein is CASSLTGTGGSGQPQHF. Together with reference TRBV5-1 and TRBJ1-5, the CDR3 gives the full variable domain: KAGVTQTPRYLIKTRGQQVTLSCSPISGHRSVSWYQQTPGQGLQFLFEYFSETQRNKGNFPGRFSGRQFSNSRSEMNVSTLELGDSALYLCASSLTGTGGSGQPQHFGDGTRLSIL.

This clone appeared a few times. The chain uses TRBV5-1 and TRBJ2-3; TRBD2 is a possible D gene (6 bases). The V end was cut by 4 bases, the J end by 6 bases, with 12 bases between. The CDR3 contains 13 residues. Germline lookup yields CDR1 SGHRS and CDR2 YFSETQ. The CDR3 reads CASSVSTRDTQYF. CDR3 coding DNA: TGCGCCAGCAGCGTATCGACTAGGGATACGCAGTATTTT.

The V and J genes are TRBV28 and TRBJ1-6; D gene ambiguous. From germline, CDR1 is MDHEN and CDR2 SYDVKM. Trimming cost V 7 bases and J 7 bases, with 11 bases left between them. This CDR3 spans 13 amino acids. The CDR3 DNA follows: TGTGCCAGCACCCTGGGAGAAAATTCACCCCTCCACTTT. Encoded protein: CASTLGENSPLHF.

This clone was recorded a few times. CDR3 region: CASSLGAILNTEAFF. Written as DNA, the CDR3 is TGTGCCAGCTCACTAGGGGCTATACTGAACACTGAAGCTTTCTTT. This rearrangement joins TRBV18 to TRBJ1-1; D may be TRBD1 (5 bases). Looked up from germline, CDR1 is KGHSH and CDR2 is LQKENI. CDR3 size: 15 residues. Trimming stripped 4 bases from V and 0 bases from J, with 12 bases between.

This chain connects TRBV28 to TRBJ1-4; 9 positions agree with TRBD1. The CDR3 is 14 residues long. The V and J ends lost 3 bases and 8 bases, in that order; junction bases with no gene match: 4. Per the germline V gene, CDR1 is MDHEN and CDR2 is SYDVKM. The CDR3 loop reads CASSFTGGEEKLFF. In nucleotides, the CDR3 is TGTGCCAGCAGTTTCACAGGGGGCGAAGAAAAACTGTTTTTT. The whole variable domain, remainder taken from reference TRBV28 and TRBJ1-4, is DVKVTQSSRYLVKRTGEKVFLECVQDMDHENMFWYRQDPGLGLRLIYFSYDVKMKEKGDIPEGYSVSREKKERFSLILESASTNQTSMYLCASSFTGGEEKLFFGSGTQLSVL.

V usage is TRBV29-1 and J usage is TRBJ2-1, with 9 bases aligning to TRBD2. The CDR3 extends over 15 amino acids. Germline trimming cut 3 bases from V and 4 bases from J; bases unmatched to any gene: 7. Per germline, CDR1 SQVTM and CDR2 ANQGSEA. The CDR3 coding sequence is TGCAGCGTTGACCGAGCGGGGGGACTTTACAATGAGCAGTTCTTC. Protein: CSVDRAGGLYNEQFF.

This clone occurred a few times. The CDR3 spells CAWEGAVLAEAFF. CDR3 DNA: TGTGCCTGGGAGGGGGCAGTTTTAGCTGAAGCTTTCTTT. The chain uses TRBV30 and TRBJ1-1, with TRBD1 matching over 7 bases. CDR1 is GTSNPN, CDR2 SVGIG, per germline (reference sequence). The V segment lost 5 bases and the J segment 6 bases; nucleotides outside the gene matches: 9. The CDR3 spans 13 residues.

This chain joins TRBV11-2 and TRBJ1-6, with D perhaps matching TRBD1 (6 bases). V lost 1 base to trimming and J lost 8 bases, with 15 bases between them. Germline V lookup: CDR1 SGHAT, CDR2 FQNNGV. This CDR3 is built from 16 residues. The CDR3 sequence is CASSLVSGAPDSPLHF. The CDR3 coding sequence is TGTGCCAGCAGCTTAGTGTCAGGGGCCCCTGATTCACCCCTCCACTTT. The complete variable domain, with remaining parts taken from reference TRBV11-2 and TRBJ1-6, reads EAGVAQSPRYKIIEKRQSVAFWCNPISGHATLYWYQQILGQGPKLLIQFQNNGVVDDSQLPKDRFSAERLKGVDSTLKIQPAKLEDSAVYLCASSLVSGAPDSPLHFGNGTRLTVT.

The chain carries TRBV7-2 and TRBJ1-2; 8 bases map to TRBD1. The germline CDR1 and CDR2 sequences are SGHTA and FQGNSA. V shed 4 bases, J shed 2 bases, and the junction held 9 bases outside the gene matches. CDR3 length: 16 residues. The CDR3 bases are TGTGCCAGCAGCTCACGTCCCGGGACAGGAAACTATGGCTACACCTTC. It is translated as CASSSRPGTGNYGYTF.

The chain has TRBV27 and TRBJ2-7, with a weak D call TRBD1 (6 bases). V lost 2 bases and J 2 bases, leaving 13 bases between the germline ends. In germline, CDR1 is MNHEY, CDR2 SMNVEV (reference sequence). The CDR3 is 15 residues long. The CDR3 spells CASSLRRGHPYEQYF. Here the CDR3 DNA reads TGTGCCAGCAGTTTACGCCGGGGACACCCCTACGAGCAGTACTTC.

The chain has TRBV7-2 and TRBJ2-7; 10 nucleotides match TRBD2. The CDR3 has 16 amino acids. V shed 1 base and J 5 bases; nucleotides not matched to a gene: 8. Germline loops: CDR1 SGHTA, CDR2 FQGNSA. CDR3 DNA sequence: TGTGCCAGCAGCTTAGTGTCAGCGGGGGGGACCGACGAGCAGTACTTC. Translating gives CASSLVSAGGTDEQYF.

This clone has more than one count but fewer than ten. The rearrangement links TRBV7-2 to TRBJ2-7; D not resolved. Germline loops: CDR1 SGHTA, CDR2 FQGNSA. The CDR3 consists of 13 residues. V shed 2 bases and J shed 2 bases, with 7 bases lying between them. CDR3 in amino acids: CASSLRDAYEQYF. CDR3 coding DNA: TGTGCCAGCAGCTTAAGGGATGCCTACGAGCAGTACTTC.

Ten or more counts support this clone. The rearrangement uses TRBV19 and TRBJ1-1, with D maybe TRBD1 (5 bases). Germline-derived CDR1 and CDR2 are LNHDA and SQIVND (reference sequence). The CDR3 covers 15 residues. Trimming removed 5 bases at V and 6 bases at J, with 19 bases between. CDR3 region: CASSPRRGRAAEAFF. For the CDR3, the DNA is TGTGCCAGTAGTCCCCGAAGGGGCAGGGCCGCTGAAGCTTTCTTT.

Concerning this clone itself: Other nucleotide sequences from this sample produce the same CDR3. This chain joins TRBV5-1 and TRBJ1-1; D may be TRBD1 (5 bases). The CDR3 is 13 amino acids. Trimming pared 2 bases from V and 1 base from J, leaving 6 bases between. The V gene's germline CDR1 is SGHRS and CDR2 YFSETQ. The CDR3 region has the DNA TGCGCCAGCAGCTTCGGGGGGAACACTGAAGCTTTCTTT. Encoded protein: CASSFGGNTEAFF.

This clone was observed a handful of times. J is TRBJ2-1 and V is TRBV19; 8 nucleotides align to TRBD1. V shed 1 base and J 3 bases; nucleotides not matched to a gene: 2. In germline, CDR1 is LNHDA, CDR2 SQIVND (reference sequence). This CDR3 is 15 amino acids long. The CDR3 DNA sequence: TGTGCCAGTAGTATAGCCACAGGGGGCTACAATGAGCAGTTCTTC. It is translated as CASSIATGGYNEQFF.

This clone was observed at least ten times. The chain employs TRBV6-9 and TRBJ2-7, with 10 bases matching TRBD1. V shed 6 bases and J 5 bases; nucleotides not matched to a gene: 7. The CDR3 is 14 residues long. Germline values: CDR1 MNHGY, CDR2 SVAAGI. As DNA, the CDR3 is TGTGCCAGCAGAAAGCCGGGACAGGGGAACGAGCAGTACTTC. Amino acids: CASRKPGQGNEQYF.

This rearrangement joins TRBV5-1 to TRBJ1-1; 8 bases fit TRBD1. The CDR3 contains 13 residues. The germline V gene has CDR1 SGHRS and CDR2 YFSETQ. V gave up 3 bases and J gave up 4 bases; unmatched junction bases: 2. The CDR3: CASSSTGGTEAFF. CDR3 nucleotides: TGCGCCAGCAGCTCAACAGGGGGCACTGAAGCTTTCTTT.